These 17 T cell receptor beta chains were sequenced from one sample in a study of post-analysis software for immune sequencing data. Findings and caveats of the study: When patients were compared with controls, four or five TRBV segments were more frequent, TRBV5-6, TRBV5-1 and TRBV20-1 among them.

Unique molecular identifiers featured in each of the TCR beta cDNA libraries. TCRdb fed the PCR reads into MiXCR, producing one record per CDR3 protein. The data show fewer than 850,000 distinct CDR3 sequences, with 46% seen just once and roughly 4.9% held by the top ten. Antigens for these TCRs are unknown. The material sequenced was blood. The receptors originated from a girl aged 5-17 years with multiple sclerosis.

V usage is TRBV5-4 and J usage is TRBJ2-7; TRBD2 matches at 7 bases. Per germline, CDR1 SGHNT and CDR2 YYREEE (reference sequence). J gave up 8 bases and V 4 bases, and 18 bases lay outside the gene matches. The CDR3 sequence is 16 residues long. CDR3 residues: CASSLPASGSLTKQYF. The CDR3 region has the DNA TGTGCCAGCAGCCTGCCGGCTAGCGGAAGCCTTACGAAGCAGTACTTC.

The chain carries TRBV9 and TRBJ2-3; perhaps TRBD1 as D (6 bases). Germline loops: CDR1 SGDLS, CDR2 YYNGEE. The V and J ends lost 3 bases and 2 bases respectively, with 13 bases between them. CDR3 length: 15 residues. The CDR3 nucleotides are TGTGCCAGCAGCGGAGACGGGACAACCACAGATACGCAGTATTTT. Translation: CASSGDGTTTDTQYF.

This clonotype has just a few counts. The V gene is TRBV5-1, the J gene TRBJ1-2, with D perhaps matching TRBD1 (6 bases). Germline CDR1 SGHRS, CDR2 YFSETQ. The CDR3 loop spans 13 amino acids. Trimming shortened V by 5 bases and J by 2 bases, and 10 bases separated the two germline ends. The CDR3 spells CASRDSSNYGYTF. CDR3 bases: TGCGCCAGCAGGGACAGCTCGAACTATGGCTACACCTTC.

This clonotype was seen many times. This chain joins TRBV29-1 and TRBJ2-7; D is possibly TRBD1 (6 bases). Germline CDR1 reads SQVTM; CDR2 reads ANQGSEA. The germline V and J ends were trimmed by 2 bases and 2 bases, with 7 bases remaining between them. The CDR3 has 12 amino acids. This CDR3 reads CSVEQGPYEQYF. The CDR3 nucleotides are TGCAGCGTTGAACAGGGGCCCTACGAGCAGTACTTC.

The rearrangement uses TRBV5-1 and TRBJ2-3, with 7 bases lining up with TRBD2. This CDR3 spans 17 amino acids. The germline V gene has CDR1 SGHRS and CDR2 YFSETQ. V was clipped by 4 bases and J by 6 bases; unmatched bases: 17. The CDR3 spells CASSQEGSGIVSDTQYF. CDR3 DNA sequence: TGCGCCAGCAGCCAGGAGGGAAGCGGGATTGTTTCTGATACGCAGTATTTT.

This chain connects TRBV7-2 to TRBJ2-1, with a weak D call TRBD2 (6 bases). The CDR3 contains 18 residues. Per the germline V gene, CDR1 is SGHTA and CDR2 is FQGNSA. Trimming took off 1 base at V and 3 bases at J, with 19 bases between the two ends. The CDR3 region has the DNA TGTGCCAGCAGCTTAGAAGGCGGAGGGGAGTGGTTCTACAATGAGCAGTTCTTC. It translates to CASSLEGGGEWFYNEQFF.

The chain recombines TRBV5-1 with TRBJ2-2; tentatively, D is TRBD1 (6 bases). Germline-derived CDR1 and CDR2 are SGHRS and YFSETQ. The CDR3 is 13 amino acids. V was pared by 5 bases and J by 6 bases, with 11 bases between. The CDR3 loop reads CASRLTGSGELFF. CDR3 DNA: TGCGCCAGCAGGCTAACAGGGTCCGGGGAGCTGTTTTTT.

The CDR3 here is CASSTGLADAYEQYF. The DNA for the CDR3 is TGTGCCAGCAGTACAGGACTAGCGGATGCCTACGAGCAGTACTTC. The J gene is TRBJ2-1, the V gene TRBV12-3 or TRBV12-4; 10 bases fit TRBD2. The assigned J gene may be wrong: the sequence end matches TRBJ2-7 better. The CDR3 contains 15 residues.

J is TRBJ2-5 and V is TRBV4-2; 7 nucleotides agree with TRBD1. This CDR3 is 14 amino acids long. Germline loops: CDR1 LGHNA, CDR2 YNFKEQ. V shed 4 bases and J 3 bases; nucleotides not matched to a gene: 5. CDR3 protein: CASSREDREETQYF. CDR3 in DNA: TGTGCCAGCAGCCGAGAAGACAGGGAAGAGACCCAGTACTTC.

The J gene is TRBJ2-1, the V gene TRBV7-2; a possible D gene is TRBD2 (5 bases). The CDR3 length is 15 residues. Germline CDR1 is SGHTA and CDR2 is FQGNSA. The V end lost 0 bases, the J end lost 6 bases, and 12 bases lay between the germline ends. This chain's CDR3 is CASSLAGLGSNEQFF. CDR3 bases: TGTGCCAGCAGCTTAGCAGGACTGGGGAGCAATGAGCAGTTCTTC.

The J gene is TRBJ1-5, the V gene TRBV3-1; TRBD1 matches 9 bases. Germline V gene sequence: CDR1 LGHDT, CDR2 YNNKEL (reference sequence). This CDR3 comprises 15 residues. V gave up 5 bases and J gave up 9 bases; unmatched junction bases: 11. CDR3 nucleotides: TGTGCCAGCAGCTACGGTACAGGGGGCGAGTCGCCCCAGCATTTT. Translation gives CASSYGTGGESPQHF.

The J gene is TRBJ1-1, the V gene TRBV6-6; D is ambiguous. V lost 8 bases, J lost 4 bases, and 8 bases lay in between. Looked up from germline, CDR1 is MNHNY and CDR2 is SVGAGI (reference sequence). CDR3 length: 11 residues. The CDR3 DNA follows: TGTGCCAGCGGCCCGGCCACTGAAGCTTTCTTT. Amino acid sequence: CASGPATEAFF.

With regard to this clonotype: Its ends do not fully match the called genes, so a read error is possible. V and J are TRBV4-2 and TRBJ2-3, with D unclear. CDR1 LGHNA and CDR2 YNFKEQ come from the germline V gene. The CDR3 consists of 14 residues. The CDR3 protein is CASNQTTSTDTQYF. The CDR3 DNA reads TGTGCCAGCAACCAAACTACCAGCACAGATACGCAGTATTTT.

The chain links TRBV12-5 to TRBJ1-4; D possibly corresponds to TRBD1 (6 bases). Trimming cost V 3 bases and J 0 bases, with 14 bases left between them. This CDR3 is 17 amino acids long. The germline gives CDR1 LGHNT, CDR2 FRNRAP. The CDR3: CASGFGSGTSTNEKLFF. The CDR3 DNA sequence: TGTGCTAGTGGTTTTGGATCCGGGACATCAACTAATGAAAAACTGTTTTTT.

The genes are TRBV6-6 and TRBJ2-3; 12 bases are shared with TRBD2. Unmatched junction bases numbered 11, after V lost 0 bases and J lost 10 bases. The germline gives CDR1 MNHNY, CDR2 SVGAGI (reference sequence). This CDR3 has 17 amino acids. CDR3 amino acids: CASSYSSRTSGVRSQYF. DNA of the CDR3: TGTGCCAGCAGTTACTCGTCCAGGACTAGCGGGGTTCGGTCGCAGTATTTT.

The CDR3 loop is CSARDTKTSASADTQYF. In DNA form, the CDR3 reads TGCAGTGCTAGAGATACTAAGACTAGCGCTAGCGCGGATACGCAGTATTTT. J is TRBJ2-3 and V is TRBV20-1; 8 bases match TRBD2. J was trimmed by 6 bases and V by 0 bases; bases with no gene match: 14. This CDR3 has 17 residues. Germline CDR1 and CDR2: DFQATT and SNEGSKA (reference sequence).

A few counts support this clonotype. J is TRBJ2-1 and V is TRBV2, with 9 bases aligning to TRBD2. TRBJ2-7 explains the end of the DNA better; the J call may be wrong. The length of the CDR3 is 15 residues. Germline assignment: CDR1 SNHLY and CDR2 FYNNEI. CDR3 in amino acids: CASSDSGSSYNEQYF. CDR3 DNA: TGTGCCAGCAGCGATAGCGGGAGCTCCTACAATGAGCAGTACTTC.